The sequence of this T cell receptor beta chain was determined in a study of Graves' ophthalmopathy and Graves' hyperthyroidism. This CDR3 spans 13 amino acids. Trimming removed 6 bases from V and 2 bases from J; junction bases left unmatched: 3. Germline V gene lookup returns CDR1 SGHDN and CDR2 FVKESK. From RNA, the CDR3 regions of TCR beta chains were amplified and sequenced. RT-PCR in the first round used HTBI primers; a second-round multiplex PCR followed. Via MiXCR, TCRdb re-called the multiplex PCR reads, giving one row per CDR3 protein. The sample records 450,000 to 600,000 distinct CDR3 sequences, roughly 40% being singletons. This clonotype was counted at least ten times.

The sequence came from an adult man with Graves' hyperthyroidism. The sequencing sample was made of peripheral blood or thyroid tissue (not recorded which). This chain connects TRBV14 to TRBJ2-7; 8 bases match TRBD2. CDR3 residues: CASRTSATYEQYF. CDR3 nucleotide sequence: TGTGCCAGCAGGACTAGCGCGACCTACGAGCAGTACTTC.